This T cell receptor beta chain appears in the sequencing data of a study of shared clonotypes between healthy human individuals (dated by TCRdb to about 2020). Describing the broader study: A couple of women and a few men aged 18 to 49 years were included in the cohort. For each donor, CD4 naive and CD4 memory were each run on three plates, CD8 naive on two plates, and CD8 memory on one plate. To estimate repertoire size and how much clonotypes are shared between individuals, the study performed deep sequencing of blood TCR repertoires from a handful of healthy adults. To increase sequencing depth and limit assay-specific biases, different laboratories used diverse techniques to prepare libraries and sequence TCR repertoires. Leukapheresis yielded between about 0.8 and 8.9 billion PBMCs per donor. What the study reported, not specific to this receptor: Compared with non-shared clonotypes, the clonotypes found in all four sorted-subset donors had higher generation probabilities. When a handful of donors were compared, the shared fraction of clonotypes was 5% to 6.5% for naive CD4, roughly 3.4% for naive CD8, roughly 2.5% for memory CD4, and 0.35% to 0.4% for memory CD8. Even with the large sequencing depth, rarefaction of the sorted-subset datasets indicated that sequencing was incomplete. Only blood was sampled, and tissue TCR repertoires likely differ from those in blood. Pairwise subsampling led to the expectation that sequencing depth would affect the degree of clonotype sharing among donors. Because the study included only a small number of donors, the genetic and exposure-history diversity represented was limited. Larger estimated clonotype richness was generally found for naive subsets than for memory subsets.

Reading from cysteine to phenylalanine, the CDR3 counts 13 amino acids. Of all the DNA, just the CDR3 is kept, 39 bases in frame from base 1. From a lookup of the germline V gene, CDR1 and CDR2 are SGDLS and YYNGEE. The trim is 4 bases for V and 5 bases for J, with a gap of 13 bases between the germline ends. Donors were healthy HIV-negative adults with no recently reported acute infections or vaccinations. Every donor was a Caucasian adult residing in Nashville, Tennessee, USA. CD8 memory samples combined magnetically selected CD45RO+ cells with CCR7-negative CD45RA+ effector memory (TemRA) cells. Blood was collected by leukapheresis, and PBMCs were isolated by Ficoll-Histopaque density gradient centrifugation and then cryopreserved in liquid nitrogen vapor phase. Analytical flow cytometry was used to check the purity and quantity of every magnetically sorted T cell population. Genomic DNA was isolated from each sorted fraction and quantified by UV absorbance on a Nanodrop 2000c.

On this clone itself: Its antigen is still unknown. No quality values exist for individual bases; no much larger clone is one base distant.

TCR CDR3 regions were amplified from genomic DNA by multiplex PCR using the deep immunoSEQ assay. Extracted genomic DNA from each cell subset was spread evenly across all wells of several immunoSEQ 96-well plates, with each plate serving as a replicate. For sorted subsets, each replicate PCR was loaded with roughly 0.2 ug genomic DNA, equivalent to 25,000 to 35,000 T cell genomes. Purified libraries were measured with a Qubit 3.0 fluorometer, size-checked on a Bioanalyzer 2100, and measured again with the KAPA Library Quantification kit. Each immunoSEQ 96-well plate was sequenced on its own single-read 150-cycle Illumina NextSeq 550 flow cell. Concerning the study's data processing: The immunoSEQ output contained only junctional sequences without quality scores, so filtering could not match that applied to full-length reads. Sequences were annotated with PyIR, a Python wrapper for IgBLAST v1.9, and V/J genes and CDR3 were assigned using IMGT germline references. Reads were removed for weak V/J assignments (E-value above 1e-6), missing CDR3, stop codons, out-of-frame junctions, or ambiguous translated residues. V3J clonotypes were defined as sequences sharing the same inferred V gene, J gene, and CDR3 amino acid sequence. Percentage overlap between repertoires was calculated by dividing the number of shared unique clonotypes by the size of the smaller repertoire. RTK rarefaction, the Chao1 estimator, and Recon v2.1 estimates of unobserved clonotypes were used to assess repertoire richness. Generation probabilities were computed with OLGA for all TCRbeta clonotypes obtained by the gDNA method from several donors. In TCRdb, the immuneACCESS table is reduced to in-frame sequences with V and J assigned. These tables do not hold every clone; where another copy was compared, an unresolved V gene accounts for under half, and the others remain unexplained. V and J calls plus clone size are reproduced from that table; the DNA served to infer D and trimming. Here the sample has under 150,000 clones; approximately 70% occur a single time. Together, the top ten hold around 25% of the sample.

The rearranged chain carries TRBV9 and TRBJ2-7, with the identity of the D gene unclear. The sequence was collected from a woman in her 30s in good health. Sequencing was performed on memory CD8+ T cells sorted from blood. The sample's cell subset or site label, decoded: CD45RO+ cells pooled with CCR7-negative TemRA cells. The base sequence is TGTGCCAGCAGCCTCGGGCCATCCCACGAGCAGTACTTC. Translated, this gives CASSLGPSHEQYF.